The 20 T cell receptor beta chains below all came from one sample that was sequenced in a study of shared clonotypes between healthy human individuals. Naive CD8 cells comprised CD45RO-negative, CCR7-positively selected cells, excluding terminally differentiated effector memory CD45RA+ cells. Clones were read by immunoSEQ multiplex PCR, and TCRdb kept only the in-frame ones, dropping some. The sample holds about 2.2 million clones, 90% to 95% seen once. The sample consisted of naive CD8+ T cells from PBMCs. Receptors originate from a young man in good health. Some clones in this sample may be carry-over from other donors' samples.

Note on this clone: This specimen includes other DNA sequences encoding the same CDR3. The rearrangement uses TRBV28 and TRBJ1-5; 8 positions agree with TRBD1. With V trimmed by 5 bases and J by 4 bases, 4 bases remained unmatched. The CDR3 runs 14 residues. The germline gives CDR1 MDHEN, CDR2 SYDVKM. The DNA of the CDR3 is TGTGCCAGCAGTACCCGACAGGGGAATCAGCCCCAGCATTTT. The encoded protein is CASSTRQGNQPQHF.

In DNA form, the CDR3 reads TGTGCCAGCAGCTTCGGTGGACTAGCGGGAGGAAGCTCCTACGAGCAGTACTTC. Encoded protein: CASSFGGLAGGSSYEQYF. The gene calls are TRBV7-8 and TRBJ2-7, with TRBD2 matching over 14 bases. This CDR3 contains 18 residues. Trimming removed 3 bases from V and 0 bases from J; junction bases left unmatched: 7. Germline-derived CDR1 and CDR2 are SGHVS and FQNEAQ. Full variable domain (remainder filled in from reference TRBV7-8 and TRBJ2-7): GAGVSQSPRYKVAKRGQDVALRCDPISGHVSLFWYQQALGQGPEFLTYFQNEAQLDKSGLPSDRFFAERPEGSVSTLKIQRTQQEDSAVYLCASSFGGLAGGSSYEQYFGPGTRLTVT.

The chain carries TRBV4-1 and TRBJ2-3; 9 nucleotides match TRBD2. CDR3 length: 17 amino acids. Germline CDR1 reads MGHRA; CDR2 reads YSYEKL. Unmatched junction bases numbered 13, after V lost 4 bases and J lost 5 bases. CDR3: CASSLRVGGRALDTQYF. In DNA form, the CDR3 reads TGCGCCAGCAGCCTGAGGGTAGGCGGGAGGGCCTTAGATACGCAGTATTTT.

The V and J genes are TRBV6-6 and TRBJ2-3, with 7 bases matching TRBD2. V was pared by 10 bases and J by 6 bases, with 10 bases of the junction left unmatched. The germline CDR1 and CDR2 sequences are MNHNY and SVGAGI (reference sequence). This CDR3 contains 13 residues. The CDR3 sequence: CATHWRESDTQYF. CDR3 coding DNA: TGTGCCACCCACTGGCGGGAGTCGGATACGCAGTATTTT.

In the case of this clone: The same CDR3 arises from other DNA sequences in this sample as well. The J gene is TRBJ2-7, the V gene TRBV9; TRBD1 matches 7 bases. V trimming: 0 bases; J trimming: 0 bases; junction bases outside the gene matches: 3. This CDR3 spans 15 amino acids. CDR1 and CDR2 from the germline V gene are SGDLS and YYNGEE. The chain's CDR3 is CASSVGQGISYEQYF. The DNA for the CDR3 is TGTGCCAGCAGCGTAGGACAGGGAATCTCCTACGAGCAGTACTTC.

This clone has just one count. The CDR3 is CASSLEGRVAYEQYF. CDR3 coding DNA: TGTGCCAGCAGCTTGGAAGGCAGGGTAGCCTACGAGCAGTACTTC. This chain joins TRBV5-6 and TRBJ2-7, with D possibly being TRBD1 (5 bases). The CDR3 length is 15 residues. Germline loops: CDR1 SGHDT, CDR2 YYEEEE. Trimming removed 0 bases at V and 2 bases at J, with 12 bases between.

The gene calls are TRBV10-2 and TRBJ2-1, with 8 positions matching TRBD2. V trimming: 2 bases; J trimming: 8 bases; junction bases outside the gene matches: 5. The CDR3 has 14 amino acids. Germline assignment: CDR1 WSHSY and CDR2 SAAADI. The CDR3 loop is CASSEPGGADEQFF. Here the CDR3 DNA reads TGCGCCAGCAGTGAGCCGGGAGGGGCGGATGAGCAGTTCTTC.

The V gene is TRBV25-1, the J gene TRBJ2-1, with D possibly being TRBD1 (5 bases). CDR3 length equals 12 residues. Trimming stripped 1 base from V and 15 bases from J, with 13 bases between. In germline, CDR1 is MGHDK, CDR2 SYGVNS. As DNA, the CDR3 is TGTGCCAGCAGTGAATCTGACAGTAGTTGGTTCTTC. Protein product: CASSESDSSWFF.

The chain recombines TRBV5-1 with TRBJ2-3; 7 nucleotides agree with TRBD2. The CDR3 extends over 18 amino acids. CDR1 is SGHRS and CDR2 is YFSETQ in the germline V gene. The V and J ends lost 0 bases and 3 bases, in that order; junction bases with no gene match: 13. The CDR3 is CASSLATDRLAETDTQYF. In nucleotides, the CDR3 is TGCGCCAGCAGCTTGGCTACCGATAGGCTAGCGGAGACAGATACGCAGTATTTT.

The chain couples TRBV4-3 to TRBJ2-7; 7 nucleotides agree with TRBD1. The CDR3 is 15 residues long. Per germline, CDR1 LGHNA and CDR2 YSLEER. The V gene end was trimmed by 3 bases and the J gene end by 0 bases; junction bases not matched to a gene: 5. The CDR3 nucleotides are TGCGCCAGCAGCCATGCCGGGACAGACTCCTACGAGCAGTACTTC. Translating gives CASSHAGTDSYEQYF.

This chain joins TRBV5-4 and TRBJ2-5, with D perhaps TRBD2 (6 bases). Trimming took 5 bases from V and 1 from J, leaving 9 bases between them. Germline CDR1 is SGHNT and CDR2 is YYREEE (reference sequence). This CDR3 is 13 amino acids long. The CDR3 is CASSYSGQETQYF. CDR3 sequence (DNA): TGTGCCAGCAGTTATAGCGGCCAAGAGACCCAGTACTTC.

The chain has TRBV23-1 and TRBJ2-2, with TRBD2 as a possible D gene (6 bases). TRBV23-1 is sorted into the ORF group, with uncertain function. The CDR3 length is 16 residues. V was pared by 1 base and J by 4 bases, with 13 bases between. CDR3 sequence reads: CASSQLTGRSTGELFF. CDR3 coding DNA: TGCGCCAGCAGTCAATTGACCGGGAGAAGCACCGGGGAGCTGTTTTTT.

Comments on this clone: Other nucleotide sequences from this sample produce the same CDR3. The chain carries TRBV10-3 and TRBJ2-7, with 13 bases fitting TRBD2. The length of the CDR3 is 13 residues. The germline gives CDR1 ENHRY, CDR2 SYGVKD. The ends lost 8 bases at V and 3 bases at J; junction bases unmatched: 1. CDR3 in DNA: TGTGCCATCGGGACTAGCGGGGACTACGAGCAGTACTTC. Its translation: CAIGTSGDYEQYF.

The chain is built from TRBV19 and TRBJ1-3; no clear D gene. The V gene lost 5 bases and the J gene lost 0 bases, with 8 bases spanning the gap. This CDR3 has 14 amino acids. Germline values: CDR1 LNHDA, CDR2 SQIVND (reference sequence). The chain's CDR3 is CASSGSASGNTIYF. In DNA, the CDR3 is TGTGCCAGTAGTGGGTCTGCCTCTGGAAACACCATATATTTT. Full variable domain (missing parts from reference TRBV19 and TRBJ1-3): DGGITQSPKYLFRKEGQNVTLSCEQNLNHDAMYWYRQDPGQGLRLIYYSQIVNDFQKGDIAEGYSVSREKKESFPLTVTSAQKNPTAFYLCASSGSASGNTIYFGEGSWLTVV.

This chain uses TRBV2 with TRBJ2-2; 8 bases agree with TRBD1. V gave up 7 bases and J gave up 5 bases; unmatched junction bases: 3. Per the germline V gene, CDR1 is SNHLY and CDR2 is FYNNEI. The CDR3 totals 13 residues. The chain's CDR3 is CASTGQVTGELFF. In DNA, the CDR3 is TGTGCCAGCACGGGACAGGTGACCGGGGAGCTGTTTTTT.

The rearrangement uses TRBV7-9 and TRBJ2-7; the D gene is possibly TRBD2 (5 bases). The ends were cut back, 2 bases at V and 2 bases at J, with 13 bases in the middle. Looked up from germline, CDR1 is SEHNR and CDR2 is FQNEAQ (reference sequence). This CDR3 is 15 amino acids long. The CDR3 nucleotides read TGTGCCAGCAGCTTAATGGTGGGGAGTACCTACGAGCAGTACTTC. Encoded protein: CASSLMVGSTYEQYF.

Worth noting for this clone: This specimen includes other DNA sequences encoding the same CDR3. The V gene is TRBV28, the J gene TRBJ2-2; TRBD1 might be the D (5 bases). Trimming shortened V by 2 bases and J by 1 base, and 5 bases separated the two germline ends. Germline CDR1 is MDHEN and CDR2 is SYDVKM. CDR3 length: 14 amino acids. The CDR3 DNA reads as TGTGCCAGCAGTTTAAGGGGGAACACCGGGGAGCTGTTTTTT. Protein product: CASSLRGNTGELFF.

The chain recombines TRBV19 with TRBJ2-7, with D possibly matching TRBD2 (6 bases). CDR1 is LNHDA, CDR2 SQIVND, per germline (reference sequence). The V end was cut by 4 bases, the J end by 3 bases, with 13 bases between. This CDR3 is built from 14 residues. The CDR3 region has the DNA TGTGCCAGTAGTAGGCGGGACGGGGGCTACGAGCAGTACTTC. Its protein product is CASSRRDGGYEQYF.

The chain couples TRBV4-3 to TRBJ1-4; no clear D gene. The V gene's germline CDR1 is LGHNA and CDR2 YSLEER. V was pared by 5 bases and J by 12 bases, with 28 bases between. The CDR3 is made up of 17 amino acids. This CDR3 reads CASSSLGPSAGMSELFF. The CDR3 DNA is TGCGCCAGCAGCTCCCTTGGCCCCTCTGCCGGAATGTCCGAACTGTTTTTT.

On this clone: This sample includes further DNA sequences coding for the same CDR3. The V call is TRBV10-3, the J call TRBJ2-7; D uncertain. Germline V lookup: CDR1 ENHRY, CDR2 SYGVKD. This CDR3 is built from 15 residues. The V gene lost 0 bases and the J gene lost 1 base, with 10 bases spanning the gap. The CDR3 DNA follows: TGTGCCATCAGTGAGTCGGGCGGACCATCCTACGAGCAGTACTTC. The encoded protein is CAISESGGPSYEQYF.